Listed here is a single T cell receptor (beta chain). Germline trimming cut 6 bases from V and 4 bases from J; bases unmatched to any gene: 4. This CDR3 is built from 14 residues. The germline V gene encodes CDR1 DFQATT and CDR2 SNEGSKA (reference sequence). Specified time point: patch test 1, 2 weeks after DPC sensitization. Treatment denoted: therapeutic diphenylcyclopropenone sensitization with weekly scalp DPC. Blood collection took place prior to placing each patch test. The template was total RNA from unfractionated whole blood. The source of the sample is a study of human T cells and chemical hapten exposure. TCRdb recomputed calls from the RACE reads with MiXCR, one row per CDR3 protein. Among about 49,000 distinct CDR3 sequences listed, around 9.3% were seen once.

This TCR derives from a woman in her fifties or sixties with alopecia areata. Some clones in this sample may be carry-over from other donors' samples. Sequenced here: whole blood, sampled in connection with sensitization to the hapten diphenylcyclopropenone (DPC). This chain uses TRBV20-1 with TRBJ2-3; the match to TRBD2 covers 13 bases. CDR3 loop: CSAGTSGKADTQYF. For the CDR3, the DNA is TGCAGTGCCGGGACTAGCGGGAAAGCAGATACGCAGTATTTT.